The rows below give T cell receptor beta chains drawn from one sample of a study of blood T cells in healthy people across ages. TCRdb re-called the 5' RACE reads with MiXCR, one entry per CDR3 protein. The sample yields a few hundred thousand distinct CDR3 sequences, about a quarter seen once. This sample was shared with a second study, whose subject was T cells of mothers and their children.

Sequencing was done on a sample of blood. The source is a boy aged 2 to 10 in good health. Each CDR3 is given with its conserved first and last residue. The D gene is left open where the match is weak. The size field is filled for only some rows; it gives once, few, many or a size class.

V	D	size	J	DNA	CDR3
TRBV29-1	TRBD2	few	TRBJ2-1	TGCAGCGTTGGGACTAGCCCCTACAATGAGCAGTTCTTC	CSVGTSPYNEQFF
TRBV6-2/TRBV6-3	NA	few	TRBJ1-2	TGTGCCAGCAGTTACTCCCGCCCGACAGGAAGCTACACCTTC	CASSYSRPTGSYTF
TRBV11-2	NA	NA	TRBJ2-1	TGTGCCAGCAGCTTAGTCAGGTCCTACAATGAGCAGTTCTTC	CASSLVRSYNEQFF
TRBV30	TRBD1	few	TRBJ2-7	TGTGCCTTTGACAGGGTGGTCTCCTACGAGCAGTACTTC	CAFDRVVSYEQYF
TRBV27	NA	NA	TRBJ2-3	TGTGCCAGCAGTCCCGGGACTTCAATGGGTACGCAGTATTTT	CASSPGTSMGTQYF
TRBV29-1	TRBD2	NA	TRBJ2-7	TGCAGCGTTGAAGGGAGTAATATGAGGGCTAGCGGGAACTACGAGCAGTACTTC	CSVEGSNMRASGNYEQYF
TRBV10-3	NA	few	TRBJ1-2	TGTGCCATCAGTGAGCGTCAAGGACAATATGGCTACACCTTC	CAISERQGQYGYTF
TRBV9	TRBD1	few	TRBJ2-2	TGTGCCAGCAGCGTAGATCAGGGGGACGGGGAGCTGTTTTTT	CASSVDQGDGELFF
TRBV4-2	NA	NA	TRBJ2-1	TGTGCCAGCAGCCGAGGGACTCCCCCCTACAATGAGCAGTTCTTC	CASSRGTPPYNEQFF
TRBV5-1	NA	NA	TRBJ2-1	TGCGCCAGCAGCTTGGGACAAGGGTCAAGGGTGGCCTACAATGAGCAGTTCTTC	CASSLGQGSRVAYNEQFF
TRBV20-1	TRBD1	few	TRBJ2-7	TGCAGTGCCGAGGGGGACAGATATTACGAGCAGTACTTC	CSAEGDRYYEQYF
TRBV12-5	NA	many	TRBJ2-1	TGTGCTAGTGGTTTGGTCCGGAGGCCTGATTACAATGAGCAGTTCTTC	CASGLVRRPDYNEQFF
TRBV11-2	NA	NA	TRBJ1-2	TGTGCCAGCAGCTCCCTGTTCGGGCTTAACTATGGCTACACCTTC	CASSSLFGLNYGYTF
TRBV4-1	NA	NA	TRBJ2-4	TGCGCCAGCAGCCAAGGATACCTCCCTCGGGGCAAAAACATTCAGTACTTC	CASSQGYLPRGKNIQYF
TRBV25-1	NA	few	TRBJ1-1	TGTGCCAGCACCCCCGGTGGGCAGGGCGGTGGCACTGAAGCTTTCTTT	CASTPGGQGGGTEAFF
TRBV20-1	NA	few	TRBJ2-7	TGCAGTGCTAGCGTGGGGCCCTTAGACGAGCAGTACTTC	CSASVGPLDEQYF
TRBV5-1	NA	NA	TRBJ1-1	TGCGCCAGCAGCTTATCCGCCCAGAGGGGAGAAGCTTCCTTT	CASSLSAQRGEASF
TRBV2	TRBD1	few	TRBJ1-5	TGTGCCAGCAGTGGACAGGGGTTCAATCAGCCCCAGCATTTT	CASSGQGFNQPQHF
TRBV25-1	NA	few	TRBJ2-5	TGTGCCAGCAGTGAATCGCCCACTGGGAACCAAGAGACCCAGTACTTC	CASSESPTGNQETQYF
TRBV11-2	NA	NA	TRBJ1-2	TGTGCCAGCAGCTTAGGAGGGAGGGGCGGCTACACCTTC	CASSLGGRGGYTF
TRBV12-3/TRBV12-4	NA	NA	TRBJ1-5	TGTGCCAGCAGTTTAGTGGAGAGCAATCAGCCCCAGCATTTT	CASSLVESNQPQHF
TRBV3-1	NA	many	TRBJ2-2	TGCGCCAGCAGCCACCAGGGGACCGGGGAGCTGTTTTTT	CASSHQGTGELFF
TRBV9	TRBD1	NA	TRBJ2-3	TGTGCCAGCAGCGTCGGACAGGCGGCAGATACGCAGTATTTT	CASSVGQAADTQYF
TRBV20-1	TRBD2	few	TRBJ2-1	TGCAGTGCTAGCCTCGGGACTAGCGGGGGAGTGTTGAAGCAGTTCTTC	CSASLGTSGGVLKQFF
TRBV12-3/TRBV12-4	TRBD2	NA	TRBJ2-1	TGTGCCAGCTCAACTAGCGGGAGGCACAATGAGCAGTTCTTC	CASSTSGRHNEQFF
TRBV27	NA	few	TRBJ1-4	TGTGCCAGTCCCCCTAACAGGAATGAAAAACTGTTTTTT	CASPPNRNEKLFF
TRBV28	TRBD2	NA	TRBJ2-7	TGTGCCAGCCAGGGAGGGTCGGCCTACGAGCAGTACTTC	CASQGGSAYEQYF
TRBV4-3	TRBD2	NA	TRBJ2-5	TGCGCCAGCAGCCAAGATGGTGCTAGCGGGTTGGGGGAGACCCAGTACTTC	CASSQDGASGLGETQYF
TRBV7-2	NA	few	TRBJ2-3	TGTGCCAGCAGCTTATGGGGGCCAGGGGCAGATACGCAGTATTTT	CASSLWGPGADTQYF
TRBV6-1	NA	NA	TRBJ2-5	TGTGCCAGCAGGGAAGCGGGTCGCCAAGAGACCCAGTACTTC	CASREAGRQETQYF
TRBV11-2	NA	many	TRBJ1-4	TGTGCCAGCAGCTTACGGGGACGGGGTGAAAAACTGTTTTTT	CASSLRGRGEKLFF
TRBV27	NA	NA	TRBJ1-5	TGTGCCAGTTGCCGAGACCCCCTAGGCAATCAGCCCCAGCATTTT	CASCRDPLGNQPQHF
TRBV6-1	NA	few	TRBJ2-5	TGTGCCAGCAGTGCGCAGGGGGGATACTCCCAAGAGACCCAGTACTTC	CASSAQGGYSQETQYF
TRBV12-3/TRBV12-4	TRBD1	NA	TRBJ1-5	TGTGCCAGCAGTTTCACGCAGGGGGCGGCTCAGCCCCAGCATTTT	CASSFTQGAAQPQHF
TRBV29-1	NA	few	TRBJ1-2	TGCAGCGTTGACGAGGGCTATGGCTACACCTTC	CSVDEGYGYTF
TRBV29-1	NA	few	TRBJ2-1	TGCAGCGTTGAAGGTGCTAGCGAATACTACAATGAGCAGTTCTTC	CSVEGASEYYNEQFF
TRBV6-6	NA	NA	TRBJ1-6	TGTGCCAGCAGTTACGATGGGGAAAATTCACCCCTCCACTTT	CASSYDGENSPLHF
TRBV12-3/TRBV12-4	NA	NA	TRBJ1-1	TGTGCCAGCAGTGCCGAGCAATACACTGAAGCTTTCTTT	CASSAEQYTEAFF
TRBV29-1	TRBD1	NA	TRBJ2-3	TGCAGCGTTGAAGATGGATCGGGACAGGGTCAGTATTTT	CSVEDGSGQGQYF
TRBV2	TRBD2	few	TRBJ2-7	TGTGCCAGCATGCCGGGACTAGCGGAAGAGCAGTACTTC	CASMPGLAEEQYF
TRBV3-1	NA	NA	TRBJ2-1	TGTGCCAGCAGCCAAGGATCGGCAGGTGAGCAGTTCTTC	CASSQGSAGEQFF
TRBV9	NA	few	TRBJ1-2	TGTGCCAGCAGCGTAGTGGATGGGGGCTACACCTTC	CASSVVDGGYTF
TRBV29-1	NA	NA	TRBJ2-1	TGCAGCGTTGAAAATCGGGACCGGTCCATCTTCTTC	CSVENRDRSIFF
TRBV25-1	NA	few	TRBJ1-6	TGTGCCAGCAGTGAATCGGTGGGGGGGGCGAGGAATTCACCCCTCCACTTT	CASSESVGGARNSPLHF
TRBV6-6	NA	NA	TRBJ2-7	TGTGCCGGCAGTGAATGGACAGATTACGAGCAGTACTTC	CAGSEWTDYEQYF